This TCR beta chain came from a study of blood T cells in healthy people across ages. In its sample, this clonotype was seen once. Its target is unknown. The CDR3 sequence is 17 residues long. Germline lookup yields CDR1 SEHNR and CDR2 FQNEAQ (reference sequence). V lost 1 base, J lost 2 bases, and 10 bases stayed unmatched. Using a J-beta primer mix together with a sample-barcoded 5' primer, a second PCR was run for roughly 6 to 12 cycles. TCRdb itself ran the 5' RACE reads through MiXCR, one entry per CDR3 protein. The table includes under 750,000 distinct CDR3 sequences, under 55% detected once. Total RNA extracted from each sample amounted to at least 6 micrograms. Study conclusions and caveats: PBMCs that were unsorted prevented a conclusive naive versus antigen-experienced comparison.

This chain connects TRBV7-9 to TRBJ2-5, with 7 bases fitting TRBD2. The receptor's source is a man older than 75 in good health. Sequencing was carried out using blood. CDR3 bases: TGTGCCAGCAGCTTAGTCGGGGAGGGCCTGGCTCAAGAGACCCAGTACTTC. It codes for CASSLVGEGLAQETQYF.